The T cell receptor (beta chain) described here comes from a study of patients and donors after allogeneic stem cell transplantation. The CDR3 sequence is 14 residues long. V was clipped by 1 base and J by 2 bases; unmatched bases: 3. The germline V gene has CDR1 DFQATT and CDR2 SNEGSKA (reference sequence). One entry per CDR3 protein, called by TCRdb with MiXCR from the RT-PCR reads. The data contain roughly 40,000 distinct CDR3 sequences, 25% to 35% of them seen just once; the ten biggest clones take up about 78%. This clonotype has a single count. Material: blood, either unsorted or a sorted T cell fraction (not recorded which). This sequence originates from a human donor who was either an allogeneic HSCT recipient or a stem cell or donor lymphocyte infusion donor (not recorded which). It is not recorded whose cells these are; they may come from a transplant donor. The genes are TRBV20-1 and TRBJ2-3, with TRBD2 matching 7 bases. The CDR3 bases are TGCAGTGCTAGAGCTAGCGGAGACACAGATACGCAGTATTTT. As protein: CSARASGDTDTQYF.